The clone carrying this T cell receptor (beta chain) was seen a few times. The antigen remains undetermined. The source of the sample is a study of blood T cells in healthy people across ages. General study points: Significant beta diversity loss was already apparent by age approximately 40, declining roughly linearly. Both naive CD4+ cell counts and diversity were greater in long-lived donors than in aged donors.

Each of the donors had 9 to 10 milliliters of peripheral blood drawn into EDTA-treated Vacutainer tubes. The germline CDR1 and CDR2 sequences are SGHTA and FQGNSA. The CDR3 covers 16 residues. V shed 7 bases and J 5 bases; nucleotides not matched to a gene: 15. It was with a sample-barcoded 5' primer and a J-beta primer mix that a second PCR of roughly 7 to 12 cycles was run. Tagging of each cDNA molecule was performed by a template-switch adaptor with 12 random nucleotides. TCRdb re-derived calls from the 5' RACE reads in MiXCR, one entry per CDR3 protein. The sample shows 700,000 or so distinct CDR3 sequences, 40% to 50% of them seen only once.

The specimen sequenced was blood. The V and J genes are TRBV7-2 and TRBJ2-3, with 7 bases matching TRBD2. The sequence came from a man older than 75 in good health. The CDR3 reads CASTTYGAGARDTQYF. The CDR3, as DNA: TGTGCCAGCACAACCTATGGGGCGGGAGCTAGAGATACGCAGTATTTT.